These 9 T cell receptor beta chains originate from one sample sequenced in a study of T cell clonality in common variable immunodeficiency. The data were produced by immunoSEQ multiplex PCR, yet TCRdb's version contains in-frame clones alone and is incomplete. Sampling found some 38,000 clones, none seen once. The sample taken for sequencing was peripheral blood mononuclear cells. These receptors all come from a person aged 18-69 years in good health.

This clone came up many times. The CDR3 end is not reached by the read, which stops 3 residues before it; the germline J gene fills it in. The chain joins TRBV30 to TRBJ1-1, with D possibly TRBD1 on 6 matching bases. The CDR3 has 15 amino acids. Germline loops: CDR1 GTSNPN, CDR2 SVGIG (reference sequence). V was cut by 0 bases and J by 4 bases, with 15 bases left in between. CDR3 bases read: TGTGCCTGGAGTGTTTCGTTACAGGGTCTCACTGAA. It specifies CAWSVSLQGLTE. The full-length CDR3 reads as CAWSVSLQGLTEAFF.

Many counts were recorded for this clone. The observed sequence ends 3 residues before the CDR3 terminus, with the missing tail filled in from the germline J gene. The chain links TRBV28 to TRBJ2-7; TRBD1 aligns across 8 bases. CDR1 MDHEN and CDR2 SYDVKM come from the germline V gene. Trimming removed 5 bases from V and 0 bases from J; junction bases left unmatched: 6. The CDR3 has 15 residues. The CDR3 protein is CASSTRDRSSYEQYF. The DNA read from the CDR3 is TGTGCCAGCAGTACCAGGGACAGGAGCTCCTACGAG.

This clone occurred many times. The read gets to within 3 residues of the CDR3 end, and the germline J gene fills in the rest. The chain carries TRBV5-1 and TRBJ2-1; 9 bases match TRBD2. The CDR3 totals 15 residues. V gave up 0 bases and J gave up 6 bases; unmatched junction bases: 4. The germline V gene encodes CDR1 SGHRS and CDR2 YFSETQ. The DNA read from the CDR3 is TGCGCCAGCAGCTTGGTAGCGGGAGTAGGCAATGAG. Encoded protein: CASSLVAGVGNE. The entire CDR3 protein is CASSLVAGVGNEQFF.

This clone was seen ten or more times. The sequenced fragment ends 3 residues before the CDR3 boundary, so the rest is inferred from the germline J gene. The V call is TRBV28, the J call TRBJ2-5; 12 nucleotides agree with TRBD2. The CDR3 loop spans 16 amino acids. Losses at the gene ends were 1 base for V and 3 bases for J; bases not matched to a gene: 3. Germline V lookup: CDR1 MDHEN, CDR2 SYDVKM. Here the CDR3 reads CASSLFLAGGEETQYF. Incomplete CDR3 DNA: TGTGCCAGCAGTTTATTCCTAGCGGGAGGGGAAGAGACC.

This clone occurred many times. The read ends 3 residues before the CDR3 terminus; that terminus is restored from the germline J gene. The chain is built from TRBV28 and TRBJ1-1; 8 bases fit TRBD1. The CDR3 runs to 15 residues. Germline CDR1 is MDHEN and CDR2 is SYDVKM. The J segment lost 1 base and the V segment lost 2 bases, leaving 3 bases of the junction unmatched. The sequenced CDR3 bases are TGTGCCAGCAGTTTACGCGGACAGGGGAACACTGAA. The encoded protein is CASSLRGQGNTE. In full, the CDR3 reads CASSLRGQGNTEAFF.

Many counts were recorded for this clone. The read is 3 residues too short to cover the CDR3 end, so that end is filled in from the germline J gene. This chain uses TRBV7-2 with TRBJ2-3, with 9 bases identical to TRBD1. The germline V gene encodes CDR1 SGHTA and CDR2 FQGNSA. CDR3 length equals 17 residues. Trimming at V came to 0 bases and at J to 1 base, leaving 5 bases not matched to a gene. CDR3 DNA, as far as it was read: TGTGCCAGCAGCTTAGCCCCACAGGGGGCTCGCACAGATACG. Translation gives CASSLAPQGARTDT. The CDR3 as a whole reads CASSLAPQGARTDTQYF.

This clone was found a few times. The sequence runs out 3 residues before the end of the CDR3; the remainder is reconstructed from the germline J gene. The chain carries TRBV5-6 and TRBJ1-2; 7 nucleotides agree with TRBD1. The length of the CDR3 is 15 residues. Per germline, CDR1 SGHDT and CDR2 YYEEEE. The CDR3 DNA, read in part, is TGTGCCAGCAGCTTATCTTACGGACAGGCCAAAGGC. Protein: CASSLSYGQAKG. The CDR3 as a whole reads CASSLSYGQAKGYTF. Full variable domain (remainder filled in from reference TRBV5-6 and TRBJ1-2): DAGVTQSPTHLIKTRGQQVTLRCSPKSGHDTVSWYQQALGQGPQFIFQYYEEEERQRGNFPDRFSGHQFPNYSSELNVNALLLGDSALYLCASSLSYGQAKGYTFGSGTRLTVV.

This clone was seen repeatedly, ten times or more. The CDR3 bases that were read are TGTGCCAGCTCACCACGAGGTGAGACC. Residues: CASSPRGET. The full CDR3 is CASSPRGETQYF. J is TRBJ2-5 and V is TRBV18; no reliable D call. Sequencing ends 3 residues short of the CDR3 end; the germline J gene provides the rest. The V gene's germline CDR1 is KGHSH and CDR2 LQKENI. Trimming left V 1 base short and J 5 bases short, with 5 bases between. This CDR3 is built from 12 residues.

This clone was observed many times. Read sequence stops 3 residues before the CDR3 end, and the germline J gene provides the missing end. The rearrangement uses TRBV5-6 and TRBJ2-6, with D hard to call. The CDR3 runs to 14 residues. Germline-derived CDR1 and CDR2 are SGHDT and YYEEEE. V was pared by 2 bases and J by 0 bases, with 3 bases between. Partial CDR3 DNA: TGTGCCAGCAGCTTATACTCTGGGGCCAACGTC. Amino acid sequence: CASSLYSGANV. The complete CDR3 reads CASSLYSGANVLTF.